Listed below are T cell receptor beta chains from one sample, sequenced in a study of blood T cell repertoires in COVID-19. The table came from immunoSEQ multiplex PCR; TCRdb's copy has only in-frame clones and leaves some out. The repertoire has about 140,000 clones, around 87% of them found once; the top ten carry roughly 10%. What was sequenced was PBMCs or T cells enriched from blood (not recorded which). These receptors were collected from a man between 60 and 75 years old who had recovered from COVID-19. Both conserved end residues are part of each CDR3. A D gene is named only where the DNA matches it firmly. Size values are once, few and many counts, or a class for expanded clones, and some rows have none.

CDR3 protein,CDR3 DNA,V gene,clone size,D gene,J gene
CASSIGTSGSSYNEQFF,TGTGCCAGCAGCATAGGGACTAGCGGGAGCTCCTACAATGAGCAGTTCTTC,TRBV7-9,few,TRBD2,TRBJ2-1
CASSNRWTGGDEKLFF,TGTGCCAGCAGCAACCGGTGGACGGGGGGCGATGAAAAACTGTTTTTT,TRBV5-6,NA,NA,TRBJ1-4
CASSVSGRVDEKLFF,TGTGCCAGCAGTGTCTCAGGGAGGGTAGATGAAAAACTGTTTTTT,TRBV6-4,few,NA,TRBJ1-4
CASSFEGQPGNTIYF,TGTGCCAGCAGTTTCGAGGGACAGCCTGGAAACACCATATATTTT,TRBV28,NA,TRBD1,TRBJ1-3
CASSRSPFAGLAAKIGYEQYF,TGTGCCAGTAGTCGCTCCCCCTTCGCCGGACTAGCGGCAAAAATTGGGTACGAGCAGTACTTC,TRBV19,NA,TRBD2,TRBJ2-7
CASGGTQYQETQYF,TGTGCCAGCGGCGGGACTCAGTACCAAGAGACCCAGTACTTC,TRBV6-5,NA,NA,TRBJ2-5
CASSLSDGTGGRNEQFF,TGTGCCAGCAGTTTATCTGACGGGACAGGGGGCCGCAATGAGCAGTTCTTC,TRBV28,NA,TRBD1,TRBJ2-1
CATSRDGVGVYGYTF,TGTGCCACCAGCAGAGATGGAGTCGGGGTATATGGCTACACCTTC,TRBV15,once,NA,TRBJ1-2
CASSQEDTSFYGYTF,TGTGCCAGCAGCCAAGAGGACACCTCTTTCTATGGCTACACCTTC,TRBV4-2,NA,NA,TRBJ1-2
CASNLSGGLLADTQYF,TGTGCCAGCAACTTAAGCGGGGGCCTCCTCGCAGATACGCAGTATTTT,TRBV28,NA,TRBD2,TRBJ2-3
CASSLVGRVADGYTF,TGTGCCAGCAGCTTGGTAGGCAGGGTGGCCGATGGCTACACCTTC,TRBV5-6,NA,NA,TRBJ1-2
CASATGTGRNEQFF,TGTGCCAGTGCAACCGGGACAGGGAGGAATGAGCAGTTCTTC,TRBV25-1,NA,TRBD1,TRBJ2-1